The clone carrying this T cell receptor beta chain was recorded only once. What it binds is unknown. This record comes from a study of T cell responses to AZD1222 COVID-19 vaccine. Study conclusions and caveats: Nearly half of spike-specific TCRs reportedly go after variant regions that carry no mutations. Increases in Spike-specific TCR breadth and depth were seen after two AZD1222 doses.

Germline V lookup: CDR1 LNHNV, CDR2 YYDKDF (reference sequence). The CDR3 is 16 amino acids. The V end lost 2 bases, the J end lost 7 bases, and 17 bases lay between the germline ends. Using immunoSEQ multiplex PCR, the repertoire was profiled, and TCRdb retains in-frame clones only, with some absent. The table lists some 160,000 clones, 88% of them singletons, with roughly 5% in the top ten. This sequence originates from an adult in good health. The rearrangement joins TRBV15 to TRBJ1-4, with D perhaps TRBD1 (5 bases). The sequenced sample was peripheral blood, obtained on day 0 of AZD1222 vaccination. The CDR3 spells CATSRLDSPDSEKLFF. CDR3 nucleotide sequence: TGTGCCACCAGCAGACTAGACAGTCCAGATTCTGAAAAACTGTTTTTT.